Listed here is a single T cell receptor (beta chain). Its antigen target is currently unknown. Base quality data are lacking; no much larger clone is found one base away. Other DNA sequences in the sample encode the same CDR3. Preterm samples were obtained from several extremely preterm deliveries at 23-27 weeks of gestation. Pregnancies with fetal demise, active maternal HSV infection or known maternal HIV infection were excluded from the study. A FACSAria III cell sorter was used to sort live, Annexin V-negative naive CD8+ T cells (CD3+CD8+CD45RA+CCR7+). Each sample yielded roughly 18,000 to 100,000 sorted naive CD8+ T cells. Mixed venous-arterial cord blood was collected with preassembled standardized sampling kits. Cord blood was held at room temperature and processed no more than 4 hours after collection. Ficoll-Paque density gradient centrifugation of diluted blood was used to isolate mononuclear cells. Before sorting, mononuclear cells were cryopreserved in roughly 10% DMSO with around 90% FBS and kept in long-term storage at -150 degrees C. Thawed cells were stained with Annexin V and antibodies against CD3, CD8, CCR7 and CD45RA. Genomic DNA was extracted from snap-frozen sorted cell pellets with the DNeasy Blood and Tissue Kit.

This sample stems from a study of naive CD8 T cells in extremely preterm neonates (dated by TCRdb to 2017 to 2019). Some background on the complete study: TCRbeta CDR3 repertoires of sorted naive CD8+ T cells were compared across four age groups: extremely preterm neonates, term neonates, young children and adults. The study at large found these results: As limitations, the authors pointed to a small sample size and variable productive template counts among preterm samples. To track T cell development within individuals, the authors urged prospective longitudinal studies of preterm and term neonates. Preterm CDR3s were shorter, with fewer N additions and less junctional trimming, and were closer to germline than those of older groups. Compared with all other age groups, preterm neonates showed significantly lower iChao1 richness (p < 0.05) along with an even clone distribution, indicating a less rich repertoire. Preterm neonates shared more CDR3 nucleotide sequences (around 2.5%) than term neonates (roughly 0.4%), young children (roughly 0.03%) and adults (0.01%).

A two-step, bias-controlled multiplex PCR was used to amplify TCRbeta CDR3 regions from genomic DNA. The multiplex PCR included primers specific for each TRBV and TRBJ gene segment. TCRbeta repertoire data were generated with the immunoSEQ Assay. Turning to the authors' computational methods: A relative-frequency ratio and a modified nearest-neighbor algorithm were applied to filter and cluster reads so that closely related sequences were merged. The V, D and J gene assignments for CDR3 sequences were based on IMGT annotation. Template counts were corrected for PCR amplification bias and quantified by comparison with synthetic TCR CDR3 analog sequences. Only unique productive sequences, that is, in-frame CDR3 sequences lacking stop codons, were included in the analyses. Clonality, defined as 1 minus Pielou's evenness, and iChao1 richness were computed with the immunoSEQ Analyzer software. Statistical tests were run in JMP, with either Student's t-test or a non-parametric test chosen according to Shapiro-Wilk normality results. In its TCRdb copy, this immuneACCESS table keeps in-frame sequences only and misses some clones. Where compared with another copy, unresolved V genes explain less than half of these, and the others have no known cause. The D gene and trimming were derived from the DNA, and the V and J assignments and clone size from that table. This sample gives 20,000 or so clones in total; around 88% of them show up just once. The ten largest clonotypes hold around 0.89% of the sample.

V is cut back by 0 bases and J by 2 bases, with 2 bases in the junction unmatched. From a lookup of the germline V gene, CDR1 and CDR2 are SGDLS and YYNGEE. The CDR3, cysteine through phenylalanine, is 14 amino acids long. The entry retains the CDR3 DNA only, 42 bases that are in frame from base 1. Sequenced sample: naive CD8+ T cells from cord blood. The TCR was taken from a boy who was born preterm. The chain was built from TRBV9 and TRBJ2-7, and 7 junction bases match TRBD1. The CDR3 region reads CASSVADRAYEQYF. The DNA is TGTGCCAGCAGCGTAGCCGACAGGGCCTACGAGCAGTACTTC.